A selection of T cell receptor beta chains follows, all from one sample in a study of CD8+ T cells in alopecia areata. The table came from immunoSEQ multiplex PCR; TCRdb's copy has only in-frame clones and leaves some out. The data show 110,000 or so clones, with less than 45% seen just once and 3.1% held by the top ten. Sequencing input: CD4+ T cells sorted from blood. The receptors shown here come from a human donor with alopecia areata. CDR3s include the opening cysteine and the closing phenylalanine or tryptophan. D genes are given only for firm matches. Size is omitted from some rows. Given values are once, few, many or a class for expanded clones.

j_call,d_call,v_call,clone_size,cdr3_aa,cdr3_nt
TRBJ1-5,-,TRBV4-2,-,CASSQGGDSNQPQHF,TGTGCCAGCAGCCAAGGGGGAGATAGCAATCAGCCCCAGCATTTT
TRBJ2-6,-,TRBV29-1,-,CSVEGSALSGANVLTF,TGCAGCGTTGAGGGGTCTGCCCTCTCTGGGGCCAACGTCCTGACTTTC
TRBJ2-3,TRBD1,TRBV7-9,-,CASSYGTGTTDTQYF,TGTGCCAGCAGCTACGGGACAGGAACCACAGATACGCAGTATTTT
TRBJ2-3,TRBD2,TRBV2,few,CASKRGSTDTQYF,TGTGCCAGCAAGCGGGGGAGCACAGATACGCAGTATTTT
TRBJ2-5,-,TRBV29-1,few,CSVEGPGGETQYF,TGCAGCGTAGAAGGACCAGGAGGGGAGACCCAGTACTTC
TRBJ2-7,-,TRBV29-1,few,CSVAPHLTEVYNSYEQYF,TGCAGCGTCGCCCCACATCTAACCGAAGTATATAACTCCTACGAGCAGTACTTC
TRBJ1-1,TRBD1,TRBV6-5,-,CASSYSDRGRAEAFF,TGTGCCAGCAGTTACTCGGACAGGGGTAGGGCTGAAGCTTTCTTT
TRBJ2-1,-,TRBV5-1,once,CASSLGQSYNEQFF,TGCGCCAGCAGCTTAGGACAGAGCTACAATGAGCAGTTCTTC
TRBJ1-5,-,TRBV28,-,CASSFMEPQHF,TGTGCCAGCAGTTTCATGGAGCCCCAGCATTTT
TRBJ2-1,TRBD2,TRBV19,few,CASSTGLAGGYGPEQFF,TGTGCCAGTAGTACGGGACTAGCGGGAGGTTATGGGCCTGAGCAGTTCTTC
TRBJ1-2,-,TRBV27,-,CASSLSVGFGYTF,TGTGCCAGCAGTTTATCGGTCGGGTTTGGCTACACCTTC
TRBJ2-6,-,TRBV9,-,CASSVGTATGANVLTF,TGTGCCAGCAGCGTAGGTACTGCTACTGGGGCCAACGTCCTGACTTTC
TRBJ2-7,TRBD1,TRBV29-1,few,CSVGLTRGTGDEQYF,TGCAGCGTCGGACTGACCCGAGGGACAGGGGACGAGCAGTACTTC
TRBJ2-5,TRBD2,TRBV5-1,-,CASSLETSGRTQYF,TGCGCCAGCAGCTTGGAAACTAGCGGGAGGACCCAGTACTTC
TRBJ2-2,TRBD2,TRBV18,few,CASSFGAGGNTGELFF,TGTGCCAGCTCATTCGGAGCGGGAGGAAACACCGGGGAGCTGTTTTTT
TRBJ1-2,-,TRBV28,-,CASSSYYGYTF,TGTGCCAGCAGTTCGTACTATGGCTACACCTTC
TRBJ1-3,-,TRBV29-1,-,CSVVYSGNTIYF,TGCAGCGTTGTCTATTCTGGAAACACCATATATTTT
TRBJ2-1,TRBD2,TRBV29-1,few,CSVVPLAGGPSEQFF,TGCAGCGTTGTTCCCCTAGCGGGAGGGCCGAGTGAGCAGTTCTTC
TRBJ1-4,-,TRBV7-8,few,CASSSLTGPARANEKLFF,TGTGCCAGCAGCTCCCTGACAGGACCCGCGAGGGCTAATGAAAAACTGTTTTTT
TRBJ2-2,TRBD2,TRBV29-1,-,CSVEKGTRTGELFF,TGCAGCGTTGAAAAGGGGACTAGGACCGGGGAGCTGTTTTTT
TRBJ2-4,TRBD1,TRBV5-6,-,CASSLLGTGKNIQYF,TGTGCCAGCAGCTTACTCGGGACAGGCAAAAACATTCAGTACTTC
TRBJ2-5,-,TRBV18,-,CASSLRETQYF,TGTGCCAGCTCACTCCGCGAGACCCAGTACTTC
TRBJ1-4,-,TRBV11-2,few,CASSFGGGREKLFF,TGTGCCAGCAGCTTCGGCGGCGGCCGAGAAAAACTGTTTTTT
TRBJ2-3,-,TRBV7-2,-,CASSLRPGGSTDTQYF,TGTGCCAGCAGCTTAAGGCCGGGCGGGAGCACAGATACGCAGTATTTT
TRBJ2-3,-,TRBV4-3,-,CASRGNTDTQYF,TGCGCCAGCAGAGGGAACACAGATACGCAGTATTTT
TRBJ2-6,TRBD2,TRBV28,-,CASSLGLVGDNVLTF,TGTGCCAGCAGTCTCGGACTAGTAGGGGACAACGTCCTGACTTTC
TRBJ2-7,TRBD1,TRBV29-1,-,CSVEKGQGFSYEQYF,TGCAGCGTTGAAAAGGGACAGGGGTTTTCCTACGAGCAGTACTTC
TRBJ2-7,TRBD2,TRBV13,few,CASSLNGRRAYEQYF,TGTGCCAGCAGCTTAAACGGGAGGAGGGCCTACGAGCAGTACTTC
TRBJ2-3,-,TRBV29-1,few,CSVEATGVGTDTQYF,TGCAGCGTTGAAGCTACCGGGGTAGGGACAGATACGCAGTATTTT
TRBJ2-6,TRBD1,TRBV9,-,CASSAGQGRGSGANVLTF,TGTGCCAGCAGCGCGGGACAGGGAAGAGGATCTGGGGCCAACGTCCTGACTTTC
TRBJ2-3,TRBD2,TRBV7-2,-,CASSFGGRQADTQYF,TGTGCCAGCAGCTTTGGCGGGAGGCAGGCAGATACGCAGTATTTT
TRBJ2-3,TRBD2,TRBV5-4,-,CASSLGGLATDTQYF,TGTGCCAGCAGCTTGGGAGGACTAGCCACAGATACGCAGTATTTT
TRBJ2-7,-,TRBV29-1,few,CSVAGTPYEQYF,TGCAGCGTCGCCGGGACACCGTACGAGCAGTACTTC
TRBJ2-5,-,TRBV29-1,-,CSVTSDLRETQYF,TGCAGCGTCACCTCAGACCTGAGGGAGACCCAGTACTTC
TRBJ2-1,-,TRBV7-2,-,CASSLWAGNEQFF,TGTGCCAGCAGTTTATGGGCCGGGAATGAGCAGTTCTTC
TRBJ2-1,-,TRBV5-1,few,CASSLAKRSNLQFF,TGCGCCAGCAGCTTGGCAAAGCGGAGCAATTTACAGTTCTTC
TRBJ1-5,TRBD1,TRBV29-1,-,CSVAMYRDRNQPQHF,TGCAGCGTTGCTATGTACCGGGACAGAAATCAGCCCCAGCATTTT
TRBJ1-1,-,TRBV30,-,CAWSVPGQMNTEAFF,TGTGCCTGGAGTGTACCCGGGCAGATGAACACTGAAGCTTTCTTT
TRBJ2-1,TRBD2,TRBV29-1,-,CSVEPPGGRPYNEQFF,TGCAGCGTTGAACCCCCGGGGGGGAGGCCCTACAATGAGCAGTTCTTC
TRBJ1-2,-,TRBV9,-,CASSPSTGFGDYGYTF,TGTGCCAGCAGCCCCTCGACAGGCTTCGGAGACTATGGCTACACCTTC
TRBJ1-2,-,TRBV29-1,-,CSGSGTPDGYTF,TGCAGCGGTTCCGGGACTCCAGATGGCTACACCTTC
TRBJ2-7,-,TRBV30,-,CAWSPQTGSYEQYF,TGTGCCTGGAGTCCCCAGACAGGATCCTACGAGCAGTACTTC
TRBJ2-4,-,TRBV7-2,few,CASHSLGEQAKNIQYF,TGTGCCAGCCACAGCCTGGGGGAGCAGGCCAAAAACATTCAGTACTTC
TRBJ1-2,-,TRBV2,few,CAIGQGMSGYTF,TGTGCCATCGGGCAGGGGATGAGTGGCTACACCTTC
TRBJ2-6,-,TRBV4-3,many,CASSQVYLGANVLTF,TGCGCCAGCAGCCAAGTCTACCTCGGGGCCAACGTCCTGACTTTC